A selection of T cell receptor beta chains follows, all from one sample in a study of blood T cells in healthy people across ages. One entry per CDR3 protein results from TCRdb running MiXCR on the 5' RACE reads. The repertoire holds over a million distinct CDR3 sequences, 35% to 55% seen once, with approximately 17% in the top ten. Sequenced material: blood. All receptors derive from a woman aged 60-75 years in good health. Each CDR3 is given with its conserved first and last residue. D genes are given only for firm matches. A clone size is listed for some rows: how often the clone was seen (once, few, many), or a class if it is expanded.

J gene	V gene	clone size	D gene	CDR3 length	CDR3 protein	CDR3 DNA
TRBJ2-3	TRBV11-3	few	TRBD2	17	CASSLDGSGRAEDTQYF	TGTGCCAGCAGCTTAGATGGCAGCGGGAGGGCCGAGGATACGCAGTATTTT
TRBJ1-2	TRBV12-3/TRBV12-4	NA	NA	13	CASSGDRLTGYTF	TGTGCCAGCAGTGGGGACCGCCTAACGGGCTACACCTTC
TRBJ2-1	TRBV13	NA	TRBD2	15	CASIPWGAGGNEQFF	TGTGCCAGCATCCCGTGGGGTGCGGGAGGGAATGAGCAGTTCTTC
TRBJ2-1	TRBV6-5	NA	TRBD1	18	CASSYGTDHLSSYNEQFF	TGTGCCAGCAGTTATGGGACAGACCATCTGAGCTCCTACAATGAGCAGTTCTTC
TRBJ2-7	TRBV20-1	few	TRBD2	15	CSARGTSKGRYEQYF	TGCAGTGCCAGGGGGACTAGCAAAGGAAGGTACGAGCAGTACTTC
TRBJ1-5	TRBV6-6	NA	NA	15	CASSYAGISNQPQHF	TGTGCCAGCAGTTACGCGGGGATTAGCAATCAGCCCCAGCATTTT
TRBJ1-2	TRBV28	NA	TRBD1	17	CASSYLVSRGQVYGYTF	TGTGCCAGCAGTTATCTGGTATCTCGGGGACAGGTCTATGGCTACACCTTC
TRBJ2-3	TRBV9	NA	NA	17	CASSVGKGRTATDTQYF	TGTGCCAGCAGCGTTGGGAAGGGCAGAACCGCCACAGATACGCAGTATTTT
TRBJ2-5	TRBV12-3/TRBV12-4	NA	TRBD1	15	CASSSGQGIGETQYF	TGTGCCAGCAGTTCGGGACAGGGGATCGGGGAGACCCAGTACTTC
TRBJ1-2	TRBV6-5	NA	NA	15	CASSYWDGISVGYTF	TGTGCCAGCAGTTACTGGGACGGTATATCCGTGGGCTACACCTTC
TRBJ2-7	TRBV12-5	NA	TRBD2	16	CASGLGSKRERCEQYF	TGTGCTAGTGGTTTGGGATCCAAGCGGGAGAGATGCGAGCAGTACTTC
TRBJ2-7	TRBV25-1	few	TRBD2	16	CASSPGLAGGTTEQYF	TGTGCCAGCAGCCCGGGACTAGCGGGAGGTACTACTGAGCAGTACTTC
TRBJ2-5	TRBV15	few	NA	13	CATSTRVRGTQYF	TGTGCCACCAGCACGAGGGTCCGTGGGACCCAGTACTTC
TRBJ1-3	TRBV5-1	NA	NA	16	CASSTGGASSGNTIYF	TGCGCCAGCAGCACGGGGGGGGCAAGCTCTGGAAACACCATATATTTT
TRBJ2-7	TRBV11-2	NA	TRBD1	15	CASSLAGDSAYEQYF	TGTGCCAGCAGCTTAGCCGGGGACAGTGCCTACGAGCAGTACTTC
TRBJ1-2	TRBV27	NA	NA	16	CTSSRGESSANYGYTF	TGTACCAGCAGCCGCGGCGAGAGCTCAGCTAACTATGGCTACACCTTC
TRBJ2-1	TRBV29-1	NA	NA	17	CSVEKSFGATLYNEQFF	TGCAGCGTTGAAAAGAGTTTCGGCGCAACCCTCTACAATGAGCAGTTCTTC
TRBJ2-7	TRBV3-1	few	NA	13	CASSQEGQGEQYF	TGTGCCAGCAGCCAAGAAGGTCAAGGCGAGCAGTACTTC
TRBJ2-4	TRBV3-1	NA	TRBD1	14	CASSPGTGGVSWYF	TGTGCCAGCAGCCCCGGGACAGGGGGCGTTTCATGGTACTTC
TRBJ2-1	TRBV12-3/TRBV12-4	NA	TRBD2	17	CASSLSPLAESGNEQFF	TGTGCCAGCAGTTTGTCGCCGCTAGCGGAAAGCGGGAATGAGCAGTTCTTC
TRBJ2-3	TRBV6-5	NA	TRBD1	14	CASRTGGETDTQYF	TGTGCCAGCAGGACAGGGGGTGAAACAGATACGCAGTATTTT
TRBJ2-5	TRBV18	NA	NA	16	CASSQYRVLSWETQYF	TGTGCCAGCTCACAATACAGGGTGTTGAGTTGGGAGACCCAGTACTTC